This T cell receptor (beta chain) was captured by sequencing in a study of T cell changes during pregnancy in multiple sclerosis. The repertoire was sequenced with immunoSEQ multiplex PCR; TCRdb's copy has only in-frame clones and lacks some. The table shows tens of thousands of clones, with around 90% occurring only once. V lost 1 base and J lost 0, with 13 bases in between. CDR1 and CDR2 from the germline V gene are GTSNPN and SVGIG (reference sequence). This CDR3 is 16 amino acids long. This specimen consisted of peripheral blood, obtained in the first trimester of pregnancy. This receptor was obtained from a female donor in good health, enrolled as a control in a pregnancy study. V and J are TRBV30 and TRBJ2-4, with D possibly being TRBD2 (5 bases). The DNA of the CDR3 is TGTGCCTGGAGTGGTTCGAGGGTTCTAGCCAAAAACATTCAGTACTTC. Amino acid sequence: CAWSGSRVLAKNIQYF.